Below are 24 T cell receptor beta chains sequenced from a single sample in a study of cytomegalovirus exposure and HLA in healthy donors. The PCR had 60 Vbeta and 13 Jbeta primers. Clones were sequenced by immunoSEQ multiplex PCR, and TCRdb holds only the in-frame ones, with some missing. The repertoire consists of some 130,000 clones, with about four fifths occurring once and the leading ten covering over 4%. Source material: PBMCs. The origin of the receptors is a man younger than 45 in good health.

This sequence joins TRBV2 and TRBJ1-2; 10 bases map to TRBD1. Trimming took 4 bases from V and 6 from J; bases not matched to a gene: 5. The CDR3 contains 14 residues. CDR1 and CDR2 from the germline V gene are SNHLY and FYNNEI. CDR3 coding DNA: TGTGCCAGCAGTGGGACAGGGGGAGAGGATGGCTACACCTTC. This gives the protein CASSGTGGEDGYTF.

V gene TRBV27 combines with J gene TRBJ2-7; D is ambiguous. Germline CDR1 reads MNHEY; CDR2 reads SMNVEV (reference sequence). The CDR3 loop spans 14 amino acids. Trimming shortened V by 8 bases and J by 1 base, and 15 bases separated the two germline ends. The CDR3, as DNA: TGTGCCAGCGGTACCGGGTTCCGATCCTACGAGCAGTACTTC. Translating gives CASGTGFRSYEQYF.

V gene TRBV6-5 combines with J gene TRBJ1-1; D is perhaps TRBD1 (6 bases). V was shortened by 4 bases and J by 6 bases, with 15 bases between the two germline ends. The CDR3 runs to 14 residues. The V gene's germline CDR1 is MNHEY and CDR2 SVGAGI. The CDR3 nucleotides are TGTGCCAGCAGTTCAAGTAGGTCAGGGGCTGAAGCTTTCTTT. It translates to CASSSSRSGAEAFF.

The chain joins TRBV4-2 to TRBJ2-5; 8 bases fit TRBD2. The V segment lost 4 bases and the J segment 5 bases; nucleotides outside the gene matches: 12. The CDR3 is made up of 16 amino acids. Germline lookup yields CDR1 LGHNA and CDR2 YNFKEQ. CDR3 residues: CASSPSTREGWETQYF. The CDR3 DNA is TGTGCCAGCAGCCCCTCAACCCGGGAGGGATGGGAGACCCAGTACTTC.

The rearrangement uses TRBV30 and TRBJ2-6, with D possibly TRBD2 on 6 matching bases. CDR1 is GTSNPN, CDR2 SVGIG, per germline (reference sequence). CDR3 length equals 18 residues. The ends were cut back, 1 base at V and 2 bases at J, with 18 bases in the middle. The CDR3 DNA sequence: TGTGCCTGGAGTGGTCGTGGGGGGTTAGGGCCTGGGGCCAACGTCCTGACTTTC. Residues: CAWSGRGGLGPGANVLTF.

V and J are TRBV6-6 and TRBJ2-5; D possibly corresponds to TRBD2 (5 bases). Germline values: CDR1 MNHNY, CDR2 SVGAGI (reference sequence). With 3 bases removed from V and 5 bases from J, the gap between germline ends came to 10 bases. This CDR3 has 13 residues. Here the CDR3 reads CASSYPSSETQYF. CDR3 sequence (DNA): TGTGCCAGCAGTTATCCTAGCAGTGAGACCCAGTACTTC.

The chain employs TRBV28 and TRBJ2-1, with D perhaps TRBD2 (5 bases). The CDR3 extends over 13 amino acids. Germline CDR1 reads MDHEN; CDR2 reads SYDVKM. Between the trimmed V and J ends, which lost 7 bases and 0 bases, there was a span of 7 bases. The CDR3 protein is CASITSSYNEQFF. The CDR3 nucleotides read TGTGCCAGCATAACTAGCTCCTACAATGAGCAGTTCTTC.

The chain links TRBV10-2 to TRBJ2-1, with TRBD2 identical over 7 bases. The germline V gene has CDR1 WSHSY and CDR2 SAAADI. The CDR3 length is 12 residues. V lost 7 bases, J lost 9 bases, and 6 bases stayed unmatched. This CDR3 is CASTTSVGEQFF. CDR3 sequence (DNA): TGCGCCAGCACCACTAGCGTGGGTGAGCAGTTCTTC.

V usage is TRBV7-2 and J usage is TRBJ1-5; no definite D call. Trimming pared 5 bases from V and 6 bases from J, leaving 11 bases between. From germline, CDR1 is SGHTA and CDR2 FQGNSA. The CDR3 has 13 amino acids. CDR3 loop: CASSRAEAQPQHF. The CDR3, as DNA: TGTGCCAGCAGCCGCGCGGAGGCTCAGCCCCAGCATTTT.

The chain is built from TRBV28 and TRBJ2-7; 10 positions match TRBD2. This CDR3 is 15 amino acids long. Germline values: CDR1 MDHEN, CDR2 SYDVKM. J gave up 2 bases and V 5 bases, and 6 bases lay outside the gene matches. The CDR3: CASSPWTSGPYEQYF. The DNA of the CDR3 is TGTGCCAGCAGTCCCTGGACTAGCGGACCCTACGAGCAGTACTTC.

This clone was counted between two and nine times. The V call is TRBV2, the J call TRBJ2-1; TRBD1 might be the D (6 bases). From germline, CDR1 is SNHLY and CDR2 FYNNEI. The germline V and J ends were trimmed by 6 bases and 6 bases, with 18 bases remaining between them. CDR3 length: 15 residues. CDR3 bases: TGTGCCAGCAGGGGAACGGACAGACCATTCAATGAGCAGTTCTTC. Translation: CASRGTDRPFNEQFF.

This clone appeared a few times. The rearrangement uses TRBV30 and TRBJ1-1; D ambiguous. The germline V and J ends were trimmed by 1 base and 11 bases, with 14 bases remaining between them. The CDR3 has 12 amino acids. Germline lookup yields CDR1 GTSNPN and CDR2 SVGIG (reference sequence). DNA of the CDR3: TGTGCCTGGAGTGCCCAAGCCCCCCTGGCTTTCTTT. As protein: CAWSAQAPLAFF.

This clone occurred once. The gene calls are TRBV2 and TRBJ1-6; D possibly corresponds to TRBD1 (5 bases). CDR3 length: 16 amino acids. V was cut by 6 bases and J by 9 bases, with 21 bases left in between. In germline, CDR1 is SNHLY, CDR2 FYNNEI. The CDR3: CASSDPRQTLVSPLHF. The CDR3, as DNA: TGTGCCAGCAGCGATCCTCGACAGACCCTTGTTTCACCCCTCCACTTT.

The chain uses TRBV30 and TRBJ2-7; 14 positions agree with TRBD2. The germline V gene has CDR1 GTSNPN and CDR2 SVGIG (reference sequence). V was pared by 0 bases and J by 7 bases, with 2 bases of the junction left unmatched. CDR3 length equals 14 residues. CDR3 in amino acids: CAWSVTSGRGEQYF. DNA for the CDR3: TGTGCCTGGAGTGTGACTAGCGGGAGGGGGGAGCAGTACTTC. Full variable domain (missing parts from reference TRBV30 and TRBJ2-7): SQTIHQWPATLVQPVGSPLSLECTVEGTSNPNLYWYRQAAGRGLQLLFYSVGIGQISSEVPQNLSASRPQDRQFILSSKKLLLSDSGFYLCAWSVTSGRGEQYFGPGTRLTVT.

V is TRBV27 and J is TRBJ2-2, with 7 bases matching TRBD1. The CDR3 totals 12 residues. The junction had 3 bases not matched to a gene; V was cut back by 8 bases and J by 6 bases. Germline CDR1 reads MNHEY; CDR2 reads SMNVEV (reference sequence). The CDR3 nucleotides read TGTGCCAGCGAGACAGGGTCCGGGGAGCTGTTTTTT. It translates to CASETGSGELFF.

The genes are TRBV5-1 and TRBJ1-4; D unclear. The V gene's germline CDR1 is SGHRS and CDR2 YFSETQ. The germline V and J ends were trimmed by 3 bases and 7 bases, with 10 bases remaining between them. This CDR3 is built from 13 residues. Here the CDR3 DNA reads TGCGCCAGCAGCTGGCCGGGGAGTGAAAAACTGTTTTTT. Protein sequence: CASSWPGSEKLFF.

This sequence joins TRBV10-2 and TRBJ2-1; 11 bases line up with TRBD2. Germline CDR1 is WSHSY and CDR2 is SAAADI. The J segment lost 2 bases and the V segment lost 6 bases, leaving 3 bases of the junction unmatched. This CDR3 contains 15 residues. CDR3 residues: CASRETSGTYNEQFF. In DNA, the CDR3 is TGCGCCAGCAGAGAGACTAGCGGGACCTACAATGAGCAGTTCTTC.

This chain links TRBV4-1 with TRBJ2-5; D ambiguous. Trimming cost V 1 base and J 4 bases, with 7 bases left between them. This CDR3 contains 13 residues. The germline V gene has CDR1 MGHRA and CDR2 YSYEKL. CDR3 sequence (DNA): TGCGCCAGCAGCCAAGCAATTTCAGAGACCCAGTACTTC. It encodes CASSQAISETQYF.

This sequence joins TRBV6-5 and TRBJ1-2; D gene ambiguous. CDR1 MNHEY and CDR2 SVGAGI come from the germline V gene. CDR3 length: 16 residues. Deletions cut 4 bases from V and 8 bases from J, with 23 bases between. CDR3 in amino acids: CASSFTWARLLQGYTF. The CDR3 region has the DNA TGTGCCAGCAGTTTTACTTGGGCCAGGCTACTTCAAGGCTACACCTTC.

This chain joins TRBV5-4 and TRBJ2-7; 8 positions agree with TRBD1. There are 15 residues in the CDR3. Trimming removed 0 bases from V and 6 bases from J; junction bases left unmatched: 8. Germline V CDR1 and CDR2: SGHNT, YYREEE (reference sequence). The CDR3 DNA reads as TGTGCCAGCAGCTTGGAACAGGGGGGTCGGGGCGAGCAGTACTTC. Protein product: CASSLEQGGRGEQYF.

This clone was counted only a few times. The chain couples TRBV11-3 to TRBJ1-2; 7 positions match TRBD1. V was pared by 0 bases and J by 4 bases, with 5 bases of the junction left unmatched. Germline CDR1 and CDR2: SGHNT and YENEEA. The CDR3 covers 15 residues. The CDR3 DNA reads as TGTGCCAGCAGCTTAGATTGGACAGGACCCTATGGCTACACCTTC. This encodes CASSLDWTGPYGYTF.

The chain recombines TRBV29-1 with TRBJ2-7; 10 nucleotides line up with TRBD2. CDR1 and CDR2 from the germline V gene are SQVTM and ANQGSEA. This CDR3 is built from 13 residues. Trimming took 7 bases from V and 4 from J; bases not matched to a gene: 7. This CDR3 is CSARAGGTYEQYF. For the CDR3, the DNA is TGCAGCGCCAGAGCGGGGGGGACATACGAGCAGTACTTC.

The genes are TRBV28 and TRBJ2-2, with 12 bases lining up with TRBD2. The CDR3 runs 19 residues. V was pared by 3 bases and J by 4 bases, with 12 bases of the junction left unmatched. Germline V lookup: CDR1 MDHEN, CDR2 SYDVKM. CDR3 residues: CASSFWGLAGGPVTGELFF. In DNA, the CDR3 is TGTGCCAGCAGTTTCTGGGGGCTAGCGGGAGGGCCTGTCACCGGGGAGCTGTTTTTT.

V and J are TRBV6-5 and TRBJ1-2, with D uncertain. The V end lost 0 bases, the J end lost 8 bases, and 10 bases lay between the germline ends. Germline V gene sequence: CDR1 MNHEY, CDR2 SVGAGI. CDR3 length: 13 residues. CDR3 amino acids: CASSYSGGPGYTF. DNA for the CDR3: TGTGCCAGCAGTTACTCTGGAGGGCCCGGCTACACCTTC.